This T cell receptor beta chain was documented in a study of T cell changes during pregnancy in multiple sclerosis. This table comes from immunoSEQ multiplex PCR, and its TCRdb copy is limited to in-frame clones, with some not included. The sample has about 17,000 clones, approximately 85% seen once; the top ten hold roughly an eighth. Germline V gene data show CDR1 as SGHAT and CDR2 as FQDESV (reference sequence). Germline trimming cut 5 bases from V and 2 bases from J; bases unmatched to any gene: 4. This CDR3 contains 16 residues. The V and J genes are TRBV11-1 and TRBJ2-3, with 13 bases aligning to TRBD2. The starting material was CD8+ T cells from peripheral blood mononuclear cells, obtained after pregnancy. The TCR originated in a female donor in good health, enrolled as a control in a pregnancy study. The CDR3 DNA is TGTGCCAGCAGCCCGGGACTAGCGGGACACACAGATACGCAGTATTTT. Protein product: CASSPGLAGHTDTQYF.